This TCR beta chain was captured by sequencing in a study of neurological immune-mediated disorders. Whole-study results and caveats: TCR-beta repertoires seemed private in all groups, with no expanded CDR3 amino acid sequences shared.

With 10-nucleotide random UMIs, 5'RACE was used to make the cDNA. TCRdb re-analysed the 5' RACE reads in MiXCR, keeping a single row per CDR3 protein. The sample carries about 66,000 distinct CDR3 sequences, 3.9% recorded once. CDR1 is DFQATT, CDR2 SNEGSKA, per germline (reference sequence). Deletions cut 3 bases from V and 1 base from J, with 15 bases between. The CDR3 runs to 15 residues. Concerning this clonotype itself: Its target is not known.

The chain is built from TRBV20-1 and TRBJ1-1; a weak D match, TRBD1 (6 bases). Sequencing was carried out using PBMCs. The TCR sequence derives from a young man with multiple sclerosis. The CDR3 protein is CSARGYRDPNTEAFF. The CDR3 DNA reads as TGCAGTGCTAGGGGGTACAGGGACCCGAACACTGAAGCTTTCTTT.